This record looks at one T cell receptor (beta chain) sequence and its context. There is no known antigen for this receptor. Within one base of it there is no much larger clone, and no base qualities were kept. The data belong to a study of T cell repertoires in cytomegalovirus infection (dated by TCRdb to between 2018 and 2020). Regarding the complete study: Donor HLA type was relevant to the analysis, as public TCR beta signatures indicated carriage of CMV infection together with the matching HLA type.

Reads for this sample came from an Illumina HiSeq 1500. TCRdb took the public reads, trimmed them with fastp at Q25, ran MiXCR for clone calling and kept in-frame beta chains. Each entry merges the rows of one CDR3 protein and shows their most common DNA and genes. A total of 200,000 to 300,000 distinct CDR3 sequences appear in this sample, roughly 13% of them only once. The ten top clones hold around 9% of the sample. Broader findings and caveats from the paper: In both this cohort and an independent approximately 400-donor cohort, the cumulative frequency of public TCR beta family members distinguished carriers of CMV infection plus the relevant HLA type. The ex vivo response was dominated by HLA-C-restricted CMV-specific TCR beta clonotypes, which also provided the single most frequent clonotype in two of eight donors.

Cut back by 2 bases and 6 bases, the V and J ends lie 11 bases apart. CDR1 is given as DFQATT and CDR2 as SNEGSKA, both from the germline V gene (reference sequence). The CDR3, from cysteine to phenylalanine, totals 12 residues. The DNA shown is the 36-base CDR3, in frame from base 1. Input material: PBMCs. This TCR derives from a human donor in good health (CMV status not recorded). Some clones in this sample may be carry-over from other donors' samples. Here the chain combines TRBV20-1 and TRBJ2-7, with no confidently assigned D gene. The CDR3 corresponds to CSARPPVIEQYF. The DNA is TGCAGTGCTAGACCACCAGTGATCGAGCAGTACTTC.